These 2 T cell receptor beta chains originate from one sample sequenced in a study of regulatory T cells in long-lasting Graves disease. Noted time point: newly diagnosed GD, antithyroid drugs for less than 3 months. PBMCs provided the RNA from which the TCR library was made. Arm-PCR of CDR3 regions and iRepertoire HTBI primers were used to build TCR beta libraries. Using its own MiXCR run on the multiplex PCR reads, TCRdb lists one record per CDR3 protein. The sample shows 300,000 to 400,000 distinct CDR3 sequences, 16% of them seen only once. These data also formed part of another study, on T cells in Graves' hyperthyroidism and ophthalmopathy.

The sample here was peripheral blood mononuclear cells (PBMCs), taken at new diagnosis, from a patient treated with antithyroid drugs. The receptors here all came from a middle-aged man with Graves disease.

This clonotype was seen more than once but under ten times. The V call is TRBV6-1, the J call TRBJ1-3; tentative D call: TRBD1 (5 bases). The CDR3 is 13 residues long. V was shortened by 0 bases and J by 8 bases, with 8 bases between the two germline ends. From germline, CDR1 is MNHNS and CDR2 SASEGT. This CDR3 is CASSEARGYTIYF. For the CDR3, the DNA is TGTGCCAGCAGTGAAGCACGGGGGTACACCATATATTTT.

Concerning this clonotype itself: It may be a read error: a sequence one base away is much more abundant. The chain carries TRBV6-2 or TRBV6-3 and TRBJ1-1, with a possible D match to TRBD1 (6 bases). The CDR3 has 14 residues. The V gene lost 5 bases and the J gene lost 1 base, with 11 bases spanning the gap. Germline-derived CDR1 and CDR2 are MNHEY and SVGEGT. The CDR3 DNA reads as TGTGCCAGCAGTGGGGGGACAAGGAACACTGAAGCTTTCTTT. This gives the protein CASSGGTRNTEAFF.